This T cell receptor beta chain was profiled in a study of cytomegalovirus exposure and HLA in healthy donors. Study results and limitations: The study listed around 150 cytomegalovirus-associated TCR beta chains. There were a few CMV-associated chains whose specificity for CMV antigens was confirmed in vitro.

Sampled while nominally healthy, donors likely had unrecorded immune exposures. 60 Vbeta and 13 Jbeta primers were used in PCR. The table came from immunoSEQ multiplex PCR; TCRdb's copy has only in-frame clones and leaves some out. The sample yields under 110,000 clones, 75% seen once. With respect to this clone: Its target is not known.

CDR3 size: 15 residues. Germline CDR1 is SGHRS and CDR2 is YFSETQ. The J segment lost 7 bases and the V segment lost 0 bases, leaving 10 bases of the junction unmatched. The receptor's source is a man in his forties or fifties in good health and CMV-seronegative. Sequenced sample: PBMCs. This chain links TRBV5-1 with TRBJ2-7; TRBD2 agrees at 7 bases. The CDR3 sequence: CASSLDGSGAREQYF. CDR3 DNA sequence: TGCGCCAGCAGCTTGGACGGAAGCGGGGCCCGGGAGCAGTACTTC.